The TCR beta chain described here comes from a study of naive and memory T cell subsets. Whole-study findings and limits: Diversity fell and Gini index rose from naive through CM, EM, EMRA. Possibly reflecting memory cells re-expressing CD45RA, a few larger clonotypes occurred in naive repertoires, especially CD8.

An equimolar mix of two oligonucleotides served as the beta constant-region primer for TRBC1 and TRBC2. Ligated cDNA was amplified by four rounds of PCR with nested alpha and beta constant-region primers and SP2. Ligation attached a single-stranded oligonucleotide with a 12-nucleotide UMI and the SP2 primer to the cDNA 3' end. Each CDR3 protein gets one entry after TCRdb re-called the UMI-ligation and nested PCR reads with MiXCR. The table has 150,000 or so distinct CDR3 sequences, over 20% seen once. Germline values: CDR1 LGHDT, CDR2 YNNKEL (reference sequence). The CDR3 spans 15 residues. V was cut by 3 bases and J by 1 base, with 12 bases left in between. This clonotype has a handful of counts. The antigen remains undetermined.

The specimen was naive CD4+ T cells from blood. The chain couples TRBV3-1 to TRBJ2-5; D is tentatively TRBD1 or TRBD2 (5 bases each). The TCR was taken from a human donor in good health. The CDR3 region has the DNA TGTGCCAGCAGCCACGGGGCCCTAACCCAAGAGACCCAGTACTTC. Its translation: CASSHGALTQETQYF.